This T cell receptor (beta chain) is drawn from a study of shared clonotypes between healthy human individuals. Ten immunoSEQ deep assay plates were used by the authors to sequence unsorted PBMC DNA. Sequencing used immunoSEQ multiplex PCR; TCRdb keeps in-frame clones, though not all of them. The sample has approximately 500,000 clones; around 74% are singletons. The CDR3 contains 13 residues. Trimming took off 1 base at V and 7 bases at J, with 10 bases between the two ends. Germline lookup yields CDR1 LNHDA and CDR2 SQIVND (reference sequence). The sample consisted of PBMCs. The chain recombines TRBV19 with TRBJ1-2; D remains ambiguous. The origin of this receptor is a woman in her 40s in good health. Some clones in this sample may be carry-over from other donors' samples. The CDR3 protein is CASSIVGSGGYTF. CDR3 coding DNA: TGTGCCAGTAGTATAGTCGGGAGTGGTGGCTACACCTTC.